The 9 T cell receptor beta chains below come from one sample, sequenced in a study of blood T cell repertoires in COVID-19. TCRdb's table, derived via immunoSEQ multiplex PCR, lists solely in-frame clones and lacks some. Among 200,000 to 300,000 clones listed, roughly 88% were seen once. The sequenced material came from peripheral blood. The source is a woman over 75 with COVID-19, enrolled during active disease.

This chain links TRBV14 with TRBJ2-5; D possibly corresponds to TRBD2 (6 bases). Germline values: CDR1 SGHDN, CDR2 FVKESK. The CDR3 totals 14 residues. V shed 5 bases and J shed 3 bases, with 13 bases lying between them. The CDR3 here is CASSVSGGKETQYF. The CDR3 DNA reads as TGTGCCAGCAGCGTGAGCGGAGGGAAAGAGACCCAGTACTTC.

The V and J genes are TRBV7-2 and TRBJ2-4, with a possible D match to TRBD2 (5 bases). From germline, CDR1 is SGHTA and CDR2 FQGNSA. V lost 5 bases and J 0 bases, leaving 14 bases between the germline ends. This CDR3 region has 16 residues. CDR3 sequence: CASSPTEVLAKNIQYF. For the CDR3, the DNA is TGTGCCAGCAGCCCCACGGAGGTACTAGCCAAAAACATTCAGTACTTC.

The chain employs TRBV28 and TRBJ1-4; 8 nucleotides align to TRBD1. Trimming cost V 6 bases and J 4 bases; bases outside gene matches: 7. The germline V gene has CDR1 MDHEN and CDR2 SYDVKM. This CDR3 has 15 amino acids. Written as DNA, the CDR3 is TGTGCCAGCAGATCTACAGGGGGAGGTAATGAAAAACTGTTTTTT. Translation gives CASRSTGGGNEKLFF.

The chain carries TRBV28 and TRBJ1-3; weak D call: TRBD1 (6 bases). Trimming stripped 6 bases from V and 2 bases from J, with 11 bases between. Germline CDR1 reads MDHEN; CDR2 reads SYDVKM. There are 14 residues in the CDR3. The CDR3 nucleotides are TGTGCCAGCAGCCCAAACAGGGCTGGAAACACCATATATTTT. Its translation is CASSPNRAGNTIYF.

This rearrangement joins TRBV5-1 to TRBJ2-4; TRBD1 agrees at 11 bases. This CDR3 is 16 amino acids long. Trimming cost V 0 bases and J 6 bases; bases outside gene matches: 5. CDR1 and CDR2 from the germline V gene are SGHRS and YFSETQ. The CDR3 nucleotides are TGCGCCAGCAGCTTGGGACCTGGGACAGGGGGAAACATTCAGTACTTC. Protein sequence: CASSLGPGTGGNIQYF. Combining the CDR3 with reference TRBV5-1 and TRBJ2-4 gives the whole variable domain KAGVTQTPRYLIKTRGQQVTLSCSPISGHRSVSWYQQTPGQGLQFLFEYFSETQRNKGNFPGRFSGRQFSNSRSEMNVSTLELGDSALYLCASSLGPGTGGNIQYFGAGTRLSVL.

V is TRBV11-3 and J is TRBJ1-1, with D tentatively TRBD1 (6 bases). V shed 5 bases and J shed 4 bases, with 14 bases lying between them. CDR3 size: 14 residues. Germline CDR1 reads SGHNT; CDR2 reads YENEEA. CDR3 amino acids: CASSGGGQGTEAFF. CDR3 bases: TGTGCCAGCAGCGGTGGGGGCCAAGGCACTGAAGCTTTCTTT.

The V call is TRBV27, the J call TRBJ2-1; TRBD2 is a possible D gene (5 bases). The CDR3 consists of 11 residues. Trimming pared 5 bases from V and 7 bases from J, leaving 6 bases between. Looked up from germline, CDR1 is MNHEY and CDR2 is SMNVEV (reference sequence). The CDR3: CASSRRNEQFF. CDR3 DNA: TGTGCCAGCAGTAGGAGGAATGAGCAGTTCTTC.

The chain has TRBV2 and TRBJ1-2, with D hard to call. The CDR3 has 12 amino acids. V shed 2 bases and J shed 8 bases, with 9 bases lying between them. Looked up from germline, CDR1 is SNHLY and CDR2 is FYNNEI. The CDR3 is CASSETGNGYTF. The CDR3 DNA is TGTGCCAGCAGTGAAACGGGTAACGGCTACACCTTC. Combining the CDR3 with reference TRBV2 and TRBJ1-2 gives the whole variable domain EPEVTQTPSHQVTQMGQEVILRCVPISNHLYFYWYRQILGQKVEFLVSFYNNEISEKSEIFDDQFSVERPDGSNFTLKIRSTKLEDSAMYFCASSETGNGYTFGSGTRLTVV.

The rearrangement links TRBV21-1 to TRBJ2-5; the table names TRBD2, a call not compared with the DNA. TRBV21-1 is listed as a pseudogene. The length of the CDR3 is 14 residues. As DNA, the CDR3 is TGTGCCAGCAGTTCCGGTGGGGGGGATGAGACCCAGTACTTC. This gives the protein CASSSGGGDETQYF.